The present entry profiles one T cell receptor (beta chain) with its context. Its antigen is undetermined. The sample belongs to a study of shared clonotypes between healthy human individuals. Clones were read by immunoSEQ multiplex PCR, and TCRdb kept only the in-frame ones, dropping some. Here the sample spans over 2 million clones, approximately 95% being singletons. Findings and caveats of the study: Relative to their counterparts shared across all four donors, non-shared clonotypes exhibited diminished generation probabilities. As a rule, naive subsets had a larger estimated richness than memory subsets.

The clonotype was recovered from a young man in good health. Sample: naive CD4+ T cells sorted from blood. The subset is: CD45RA+ positively selected.

CDR3 sequence reads: CASGQQNTGELFF. The CDR3 DNA is TGTGCCAGCGGACAACAGAACACCGGGGAGCTGTTTTTT. This sequence joins TRBV28 and TRBJ2-2, with D possibly matching TRBD1 (5 bases). V lost 8 bases to trimming and J lost 1 base, with 8 bases between them. The CDR3 is 13 amino acids. CDR1 MDHEN and CDR2 SYDVKM come from the germline V gene.